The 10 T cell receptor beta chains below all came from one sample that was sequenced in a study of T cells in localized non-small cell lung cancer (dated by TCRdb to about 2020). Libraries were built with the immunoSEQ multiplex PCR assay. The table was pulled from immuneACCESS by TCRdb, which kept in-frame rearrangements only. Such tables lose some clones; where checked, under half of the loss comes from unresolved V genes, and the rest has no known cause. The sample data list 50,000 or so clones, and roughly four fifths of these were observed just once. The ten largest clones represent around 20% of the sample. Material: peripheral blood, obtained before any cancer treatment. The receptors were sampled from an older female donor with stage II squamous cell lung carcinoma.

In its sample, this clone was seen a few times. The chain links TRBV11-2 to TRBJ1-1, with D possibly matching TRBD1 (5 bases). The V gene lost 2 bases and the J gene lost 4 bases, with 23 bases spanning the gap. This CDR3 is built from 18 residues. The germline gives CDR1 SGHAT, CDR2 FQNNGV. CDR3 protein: CASSLPSVQRAGGTEAFF. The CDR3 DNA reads TGTGCCAGCAGCTTACCATCAGTGCAGCGGGCGGGGGGCACTGAAGCTTTCTTT. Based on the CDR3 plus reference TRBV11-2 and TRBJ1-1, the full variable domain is EAGVAQSPRYKIIEKRQSVAFWCNPISGHATLYWYQQILGQGPKLLIQFQNNGVVDDSQLPKDRFSAERLKGVDSTLKIQPAKLEDSAVYLCASSLPSVQRAGGTEAFFGQGTRLTVV.

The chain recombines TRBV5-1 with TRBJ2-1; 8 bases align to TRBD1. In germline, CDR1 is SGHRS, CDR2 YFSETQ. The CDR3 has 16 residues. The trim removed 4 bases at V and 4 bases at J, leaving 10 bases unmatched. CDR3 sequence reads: CASSEDRALLYNEQFF. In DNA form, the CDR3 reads TGCGCCAGCAGCGAGGACAGGGCCCTCCTTTACAATGAGCAGTTCTTC.

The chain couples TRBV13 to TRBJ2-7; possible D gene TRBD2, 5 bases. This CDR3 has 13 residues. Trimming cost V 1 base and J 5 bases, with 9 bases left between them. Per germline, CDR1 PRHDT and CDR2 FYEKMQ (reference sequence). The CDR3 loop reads CASSLEGRNEQYF. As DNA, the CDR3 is TGTGCCAGCAGCTTAGAAGGGAGAAACGAGCAGTACTTC.

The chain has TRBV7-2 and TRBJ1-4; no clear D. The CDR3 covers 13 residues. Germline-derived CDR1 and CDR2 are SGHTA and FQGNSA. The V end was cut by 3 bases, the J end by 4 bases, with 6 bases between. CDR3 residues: CASSLGLNEKLFF. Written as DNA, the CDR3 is TGTGCCAGCAGCTTGGGCCTTAATGAAAAACTGTTTTTT. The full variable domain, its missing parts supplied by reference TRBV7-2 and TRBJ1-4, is GAGVSQSPSNKVTEKGKDVELRCDPISGHTALYWYRQSLGQGLEFLIYFQGNSAPDKSGLPSDRFSAERTGGSVSTLTIQRTQQEDSAVYLCASSLGLNEKLFFGSGTQLSVL.

The CDR3 here is CASSVVNTEAFF. Here the CDR3 DNA reads TGTGCCAGCAGTGTGGTGAACACTGAAGCTTTCTTT. The chain links TRBV25-1 to TRBJ1-1, with D uncertain. Looked up from germline, CDR1 is MGHDK and CDR2 is SYGVNS. V gave up 4 bases and J gave up 0 bases, with 3 bases separating them. CDR3 length equals 12 residues.

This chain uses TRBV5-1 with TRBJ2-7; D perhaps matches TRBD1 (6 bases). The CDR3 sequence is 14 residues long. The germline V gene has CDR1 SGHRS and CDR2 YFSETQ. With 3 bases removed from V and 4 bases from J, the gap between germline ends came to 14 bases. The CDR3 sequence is CASSSSGDLYEQYF. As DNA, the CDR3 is TGCGCCAGCAGCTCATCAGGGGACCTGTACGAGCAGTACTTC.

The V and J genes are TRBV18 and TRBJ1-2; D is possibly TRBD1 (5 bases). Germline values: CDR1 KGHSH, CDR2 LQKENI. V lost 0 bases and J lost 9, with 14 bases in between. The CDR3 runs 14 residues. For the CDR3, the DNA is TGTGCCAGCTCACCACCCTGGGGCCCGGGGAGCTACACCTTC. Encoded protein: CASSPPWGPGSYTF.

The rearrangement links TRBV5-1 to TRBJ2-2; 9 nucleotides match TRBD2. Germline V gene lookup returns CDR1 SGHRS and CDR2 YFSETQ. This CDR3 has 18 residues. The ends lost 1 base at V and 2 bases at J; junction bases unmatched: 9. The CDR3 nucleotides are TGCGCCAGCAGCTTGACGGCGGGGGGGCTGAGTAACACCGGGGAGCTGTTTTTT. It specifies CASSLTAGGLSNTGELFF.

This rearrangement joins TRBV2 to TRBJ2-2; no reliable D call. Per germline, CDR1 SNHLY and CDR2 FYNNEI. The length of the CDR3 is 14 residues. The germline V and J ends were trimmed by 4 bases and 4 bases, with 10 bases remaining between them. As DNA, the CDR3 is TGTGCCAGCAGTGCGACCGTGGGCACCGGGGAGCTGTTTTTT. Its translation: CASSATVGTGELFF.

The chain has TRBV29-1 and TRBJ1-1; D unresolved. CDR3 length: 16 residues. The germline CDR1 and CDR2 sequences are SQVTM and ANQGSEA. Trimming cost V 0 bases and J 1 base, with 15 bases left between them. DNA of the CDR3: TGCAGCGTTGAAGATCTTGGCCGAACCCCGAACACTGAAGCTTTCTTT. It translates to CSVEDLGRTPNTEAFF.